This record looks at one TCR beta chain sequence and its context. As yet, its antigen is unknown. The repertoire was sequenced with immunoSEQ multiplex PCR; TCRdb's copy has only in-frame clones and lacks some. The table lists more than 100,000 clones, around 93% of them singletons, with approximately 0.99% in the top ten. There are 15 residues in the CDR3. The germline V and J ends were trimmed by 3 bases and 1 base, with 15 bases remaining between them. In germline, CDR1 is GTSNPN, CDR2 SVGIG (reference sequence). This entry is derived from a study of OX40 agonist ivuxolimab in advanced cancers. The study, taken as a whole, reports: The average count of expanded clones was higher among CD8+ T cells than among CD4+. By week 6 at 0.1 to 3.0 mg/kg, blood CD4+ and CD8+ T cells had expanded clonally. Some patients who did not respond also had low normalized T-cell clonal expansion.

Sequencing used CD4+ or CD8+ T cells sorted from blood, obtained in a trial of the OX40 agonist ivuxolimab. This sequence was found in an adult with an advanced solid tumor such as melanoma, head and neck, liver or kidney cancer. The chain has TRBV30 and TRBJ1-1; tentatively, D is TRBD1 (6 bases). CDR3 nucleotides: TGTGCCTGGAGGGGGGCGGGACACTGGAACACTGAAGCTTTCTTT. Its protein is CAWRGAGHWNTEAFF.